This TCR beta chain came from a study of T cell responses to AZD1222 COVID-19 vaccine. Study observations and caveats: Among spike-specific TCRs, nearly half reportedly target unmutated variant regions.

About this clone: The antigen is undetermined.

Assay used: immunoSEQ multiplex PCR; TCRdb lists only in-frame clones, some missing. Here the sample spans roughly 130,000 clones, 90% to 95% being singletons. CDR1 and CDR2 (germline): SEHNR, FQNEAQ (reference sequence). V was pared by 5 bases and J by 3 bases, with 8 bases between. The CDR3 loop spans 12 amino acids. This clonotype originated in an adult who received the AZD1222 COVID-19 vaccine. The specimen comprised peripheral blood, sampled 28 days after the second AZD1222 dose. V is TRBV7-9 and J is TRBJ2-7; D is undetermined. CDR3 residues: CASSRNFYEQYF. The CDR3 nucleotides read TGTGCCAGCAGCCGTAATTTCTACGAGCAGTACTTC.